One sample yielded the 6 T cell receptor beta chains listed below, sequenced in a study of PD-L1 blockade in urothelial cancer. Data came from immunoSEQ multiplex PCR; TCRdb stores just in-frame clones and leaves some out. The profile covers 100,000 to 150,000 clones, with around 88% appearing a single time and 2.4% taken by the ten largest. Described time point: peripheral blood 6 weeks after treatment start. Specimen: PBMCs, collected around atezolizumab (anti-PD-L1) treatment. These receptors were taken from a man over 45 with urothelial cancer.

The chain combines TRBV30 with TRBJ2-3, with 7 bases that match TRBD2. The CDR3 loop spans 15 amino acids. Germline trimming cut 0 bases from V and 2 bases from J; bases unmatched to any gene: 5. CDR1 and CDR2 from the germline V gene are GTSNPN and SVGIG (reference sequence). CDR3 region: CAWSVLSGVTDTQYF. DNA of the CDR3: TGTGCCTGGAGTGTACTAAGCGGGGTCACAGATACGCAGTATTTT.

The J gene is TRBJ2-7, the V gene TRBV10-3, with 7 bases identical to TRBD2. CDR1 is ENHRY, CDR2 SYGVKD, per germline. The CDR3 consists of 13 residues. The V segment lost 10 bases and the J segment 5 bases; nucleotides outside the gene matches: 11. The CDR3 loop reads CATGKRELDEQYF. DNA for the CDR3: TGTGCCACAGGGAAGCGGGAACTTGACGAGCAGTACTTC.

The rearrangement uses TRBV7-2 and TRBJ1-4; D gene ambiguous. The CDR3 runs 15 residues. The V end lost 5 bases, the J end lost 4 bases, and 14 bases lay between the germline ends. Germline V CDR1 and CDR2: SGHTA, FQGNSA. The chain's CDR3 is CASSPRSGNNEKLFF. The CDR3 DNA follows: TGTGCCAGCAGCCCCAGGTCGGGAAATAATGAAAAACTGTTTTTT. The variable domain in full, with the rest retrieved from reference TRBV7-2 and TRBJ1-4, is GAGVSQSPSNKVTEKGKDVELRCDPISGHTALYWYRQSLGQGLEFLIYFQGNSAPDKSGLPSDRFSAERTGGSVSTLTIQRTQQEDSAVYLCASSPRSGNNEKLFFGSGTQLSVL.

The CDR3 reads CASRNRGYAGVSSYNEQFF. The CDR3, as DNA: TGTGCCAGCAGGAACCGGGGCTATGCGGGGGTGAGCTCCTACAATGAGCAGTTCTTC. The gene calls are TRBV21-1 and TRBJ2-1; the D call TRBD2 from the table was never checked on the DNA. TRBV21-1 counts as a pseudogene. This CDR3 is built from 19 residues.

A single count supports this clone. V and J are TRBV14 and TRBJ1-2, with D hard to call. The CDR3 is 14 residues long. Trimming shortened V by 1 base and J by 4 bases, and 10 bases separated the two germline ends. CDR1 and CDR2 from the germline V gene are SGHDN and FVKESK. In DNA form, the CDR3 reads TGTGCCAGCAGCCAAGCTGGGCTTATCTATGGCTACACCTTC. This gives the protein CASSQAGLIYGYTF.

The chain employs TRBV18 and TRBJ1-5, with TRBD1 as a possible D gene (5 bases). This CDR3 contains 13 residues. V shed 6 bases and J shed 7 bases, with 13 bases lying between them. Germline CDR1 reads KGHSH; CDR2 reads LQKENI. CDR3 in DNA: TGTGCCAGCTCTCCGGGGAGGGACCAGCCCCAGCATTTT. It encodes CASSPGRDQPQHF.